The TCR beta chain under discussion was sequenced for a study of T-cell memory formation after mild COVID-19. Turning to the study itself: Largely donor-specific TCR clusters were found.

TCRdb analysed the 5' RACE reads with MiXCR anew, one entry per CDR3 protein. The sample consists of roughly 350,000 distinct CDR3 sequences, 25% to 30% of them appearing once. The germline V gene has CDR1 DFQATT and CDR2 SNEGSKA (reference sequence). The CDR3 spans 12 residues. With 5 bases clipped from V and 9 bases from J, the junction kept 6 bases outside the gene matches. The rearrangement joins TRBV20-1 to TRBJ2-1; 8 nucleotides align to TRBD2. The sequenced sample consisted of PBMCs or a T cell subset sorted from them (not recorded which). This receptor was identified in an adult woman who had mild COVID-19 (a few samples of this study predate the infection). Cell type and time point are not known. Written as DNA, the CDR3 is TGCAGTGCTCCTCGGACTAGCACTGAGCAGTTCTTC. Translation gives CSAPRTSTEQFF.